One and the same sample provided the 19 T cell receptor beta chains below, sequenced in a study of T cell changes during pregnancy in multiple sclerosis. Data came from immunoSEQ multiplex PCR; TCRdb stores just in-frame clones and leaves some out. Of 45,000 or so clones in the sample, roughly 95% were seen once. The specimen comprised peripheral blood, sampled in the second trimester of pregnancy. The receptors come from a female donor with multiple sclerosis, enrolled in a pregnancy study.

The DNA for the CDR3 is TGTGCCACCAGCAGGGGGGGGGACAAAGAAAAACTGTTTTTT. Translated: CATSRGGDKEKLFF. V usage is TRBV15 and J usage is TRBJ1-4, with D maybe TRBD1 (6 bases). CDR1 and CDR2 (germline): LNHNV, YYDKDF (reference sequence). The CDR3 extends over 14 amino acids. Trimming took 3 bases from V and 8 from J, leaving 13 bases between them.

V gene TRBV7-5 combines with J gene TRBJ1-1; the table gives TRBD1 as D, unverified against the DNA. TRBV7-5 constitutes a pseudogene. The CDR3 totals 13 residues. The CDR3 reads CVRSPPGRVRAFF. The DNA for the CDR3 is TGTGTCAGAAGCCCCCCGGGCAGGGTCCGGGCTTTCTTT.

This chain connects TRBV6-6 to TRBJ2-7, with 8 nucleotides matching TRBD1. Germline CDR1 reads MNHNY; CDR2 reads SVGAGI (reference sequence). The length of the CDR3 is 12 residues. After removal of 5 bases from V and 7 bases from J, the junction contained 4 bases not matched to a gene. CDR3 bases: TGTGCCAGCAGTCTACAGGGGGAAGAGCAGTACTTC. It yields the protein CASSLQGEEQYF.

The chain couples TRBV5-8 to TRBJ1-1; 7 bases map to TRBD1. Germline loops: CDR1 SGHTS, CDR2 YDEGEE. This CDR3 is 15 amino acids long. J lost 6 bases, V lost 2 bases, and 10 bases had no gene match. The CDR3 bases are TGTGCCAGCAGCTTTTTAACAGGGGTTCATCCTGAAGCTTTCTTT. This encodes CASSFLTGVHPEAFF.

This clone has just a few counts. The CDR3 here is CASRKTGMNSPLHF. The DNA of the CDR3 is TGTGCCAGCAGAAAGACAGGGATGAATTCACCCCTCCACTTT. This chain joins TRBV2 and TRBJ1-6; 7 positions agree with TRBD1. CDR1 SNHLY and CDR2 FYNNEI come from the germline V gene. After removal of 6 bases from V and 7 bases from J, the junction contained 6 bases not matched to a gene. The CDR3 length is 14 residues. The whole variable domain, filled in from reference TRBV2 and TRBJ1-6, reads EPEVTQTPSHQVTQMGQEVILRCVPISNHLYFYWYRQILGQKVEFLVSFYNNEISEKSEIFDDQFSVERPDGSNFTLKIRSTKLEDSAMYFCASRKTGMNSPLHFGNGTRLTVT.

The chain joins TRBV19 to TRBJ2-2; 10 bases agree with TRBD1. The CDR3 extends over 15 amino acids. The germline gives CDR1 LNHDA, CDR2 SQIVND (reference sequence). Trimming took 3 bases from V and 5 from J; bases not matched to a gene: 3. Here the CDR3 reads CASSMGQGWTGELFF. CDR3 nucleotide sequence: TGTGCCAGTAGTATGGGACAGGGGTGGACCGGGGAGCTGTTTTTT.

V gene TRBV7-7 combines with J gene TRBJ2-3; 11 bases fit TRBD1. This CDR3 contains 16 residues. The V segment lost 5 bases and the J segment 5 bases; nucleotides outside the gene matches: 9. Germline V gene lookup returns CDR1 SSHAT and CDR2 FNYEAQ (reference sequence). The CDR3 sequence: CASSKGTGGIGDTQYF. CDR3 nucleotide sequence: TGTGCCAGCAGCAAGGGGACAGGGGGGATAGGAGATACGCAGTATTTT.

The chain has TRBV19 and TRBJ1-5; TRBD1 is a possible D gene (6 bases). The CDR3 contains 14 residues. The ends were cut back, 1 base at V and 2 bases at J, with 6 bases in the middle. The germline CDR1 and CDR2 sequences are LNHDA and SQIVND (reference sequence). The CDR3 DNA reads as TGTGCCAGTAGTATAGCAGGGGGCAATCAGCCCCAGCATTTT. Translation: CASSIAGGNQPQHF. The full variable domain, completed using reference TRBV19 and TRBJ1-5, is DGGITQSPKYLFRKEGQNVTLSCEQNLNHDAMYWYRQDPGQGLRLIYYSQIVNDFQKGDIAEGYSVSREKKESFPLTVTSAQKNPTAFYLCASSIAGGNQPQHFGDGTRLSIL.

The V gene is TRBV9, the J gene TRBJ1-2; the match to TRBD1 covers 12 bases. Germline V lookup: CDR1 SGDLS, CDR2 YYNGEE. The CDR3 runs 15 residues. With V trimmed by 0 bases and J by 5 bases, 2 bases remained unmatched. The CDR3 loop is CASSVEGQGAYGYTF. Written as DNA, the CDR3 is TGTGCCAGCAGCGTAGAGGGACAGGGGGCTTATGGCTACACCTTC.

The chain couples TRBV4-1 to TRBJ1-2; no definite D call. The V and J ends lost 2 bases and 8 bases respectively, with 9 bases between them. CDR3 size: 12 residues. Germline V gives CDR1 MGHRA, CDR2 YSYEKL. Written as DNA, the CDR3 is TGCGCCAGCAGCCAAACGTCCCGGGGCTACACCTTC. Translation gives CASSQTSRGYTF.

CDR3 DNA: TGCGCCAGCAGCTTGAGTCAGTTAGCGGGAGATATCTACGAGCAGTACTTC. Translated: CASSLSQLAGDIYEQYF. The chain joins TRBV5-1 to TRBJ2-7, with 9 bases aligning to TRBD2. This CDR3 has 17 amino acids. The germline gives CDR1 SGHRS, CDR2 YFSETQ. With 1 base clipped from V and 3 bases from J, the junction kept 11 bases outside the gene matches. Together with reference TRBV5-1 and TRBJ2-7, the CDR3 gives the full variable domain: KAGVTQTPRYLIKTRGQQVTLSCSPISGHRSVSWYQQTPGQGLQFLFEYFSETQRNKGNFPGRFSGRQFSNSRSEMNVSTLELGDSALYLCASSLSQLAGDIYEQYFGPGTRLTVT.

The chain links TRBV10-3 to TRBJ2-3; D is possibly TRBD2 (5 bases). V was trimmed by 3 bases and J by 4 bases, leaving 14 bases between them. CDR1 and CDR2 (germline): ENHRY, SYGVKD. The CDR3 consists of 15 residues. CDR3 sequence: CAISDTRERPDTQYF. CDR3 bases: TGTGCCATCAGTGATACGAGGGAGCGACCAGATACGCAGTATTTT.

V and J are TRBV5-1 and TRBJ1-2, with a tentative D call TRBD1 (5 bases). Trimming took 6 bases from V and 2 from J, leaving 11 bases between them. Germline-derived CDR1 and CDR2 are SGHRS and YFSETQ. CDR3 length: 13 amino acids. The CDR3 coding sequence is TGCGCCAGCAAGGCGGAGGGGAACTATGGCTACACCTTC. It codes for CASKAEGNYGYTF.

J is TRBJ1-2 and V is TRBV2; 9 bases are a match to TRBD1. CDR3 length equals 14 residues. In germline, CDR1 is SNHLY, CDR2 FYNNEI. The CDR3 reads CATNLDRGEDGYTF. The CDR3 DNA sequence: TGTGCAACCAATTTGGACAGGGGAGAGGATGGCTACACCTTC.

The chain has TRBV5-1 and TRBJ1-4; 12 nucleotides align to TRBD1. This CDR3 is built from 15 residues. The trim removed 0 bases at V and 8 bases at J, leaving 2 bases unmatched. CDR1 and CDR2 (germline): SGHRS, YFSETQ. The CDR3, as DNA: TGCGCCAGCAGCTTGGCCGGGACAGGGGGCGAAAAACTGTTTTTT. The encoded protein is CASSLAGTGGEKLFF.

The chain employs TRBV18 and TRBJ1-1, with unresolved D. The CDR3 is made up of 13 amino acids. Trimming took 3 bases from V and 1 from J, leaving 6 bases between them. The V gene's germline CDR1 is KGHSH and CDR2 LQKENI. CDR3 in DNA: TGTGCCAGCTCACCGATGGCGAACACTGAAGCTTTCTTT. Protein: CASSPMANTEAFF.

This clone was detected only once. This rearrangement joins TRBV9 to TRBJ1-1, with 9 nucleotides matching TRBD1. The V gene's germline CDR1 is SGDLS and CDR2 YYNGEE. V was clipped by 3 bases and J by 5 bases; unmatched bases: 8. This CDR3 is 15 amino acids long. As DNA, the CDR3 is TGTGCCAGCAGCGCCGATGACAGGGGGAGAACTGAAGCTTTCTTT. Protein sequence: CASSADDRGRTEAFF.

The chain recombines TRBV7-9 with TRBJ1-1; maybe TRBD1 (6 bases). V lost 7 bases to trimming and J lost 7 bases, with 22 bases between them. The CDR3 covers 15 residues. Germline loops: CDR1 SEHNR, CDR2 FQNEAQ (reference sequence). The CDR3 here is CASNLVGGGGGEAFF. CDR3 sequence (DNA): TGTGCCAGCAACTTGGTAGGAGGGGGGGGAGGTGAAGCTTTCTTT.

V usage is TRBV7-2 and J usage is TRBJ2-1, with D perhaps TRBD2 (6 bases). The CDR3 extends over 11 amino acids. The V gene's germline CDR1 is SGHTA and CDR2 FQGNSA. The ends were cut back, 5 bases at V and 10 bases at J, with 9 bases in the middle. CDR3 nucleotide sequence: TGTGCCAGCAGCCGGGGGACGGAGCAGTTCTTC. It codes for CASSRGTEQFF. Looking up the rest from reference TRBV7-2 and TRBJ2-1 gives the full variable domain: GAGVSQSPSNKVTEKGKDVELRCDPISGHTALYWYRQSLGQGLEFLIYFQGNSAPDKSGLPSDRFSAERTGGSVSTLTIQRTQQEDSAVYLCASSRGTEQFFGPGTRLTVL.